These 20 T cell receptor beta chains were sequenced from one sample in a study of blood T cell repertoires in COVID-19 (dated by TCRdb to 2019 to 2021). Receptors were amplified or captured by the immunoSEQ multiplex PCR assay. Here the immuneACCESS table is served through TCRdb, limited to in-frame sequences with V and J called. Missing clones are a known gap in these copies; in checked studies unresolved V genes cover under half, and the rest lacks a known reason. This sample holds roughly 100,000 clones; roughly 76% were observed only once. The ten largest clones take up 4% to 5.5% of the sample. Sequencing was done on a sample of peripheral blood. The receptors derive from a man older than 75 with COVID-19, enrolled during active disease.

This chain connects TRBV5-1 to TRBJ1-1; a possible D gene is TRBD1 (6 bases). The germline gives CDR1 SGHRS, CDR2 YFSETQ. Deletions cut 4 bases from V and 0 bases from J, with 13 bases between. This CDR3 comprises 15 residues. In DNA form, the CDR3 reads TGCGCCAGCAGCCGATGGACAGACCTGAACACTGAAGCTTTCTTT. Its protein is CASSRWTDLNTEAFF.

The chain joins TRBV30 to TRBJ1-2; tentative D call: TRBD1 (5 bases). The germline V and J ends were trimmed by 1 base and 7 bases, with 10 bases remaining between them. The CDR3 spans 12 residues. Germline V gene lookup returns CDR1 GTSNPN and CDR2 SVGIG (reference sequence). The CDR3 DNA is TGTGCCTGGAGTGAGGCCAGGGCTGGCTACACCTTC. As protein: CAWSEARAGYTF.

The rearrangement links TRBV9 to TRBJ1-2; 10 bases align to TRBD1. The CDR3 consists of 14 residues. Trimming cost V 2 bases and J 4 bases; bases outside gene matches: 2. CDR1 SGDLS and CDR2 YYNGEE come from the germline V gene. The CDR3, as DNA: TGTGCCAGCAGCGTGGACAGGGGGAGCTATGGCTACACCTTC. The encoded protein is CASSVDRGSYGYTF.

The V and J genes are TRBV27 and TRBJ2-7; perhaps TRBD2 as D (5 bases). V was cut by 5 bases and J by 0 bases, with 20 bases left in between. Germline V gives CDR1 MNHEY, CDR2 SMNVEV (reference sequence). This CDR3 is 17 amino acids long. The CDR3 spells CASSRGEGGFSSYEQYF. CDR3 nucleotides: TGTGCCAGCAGTCGGGGTGAAGGAGGATTCAGCTCCTACGAGCAGTACTTC.

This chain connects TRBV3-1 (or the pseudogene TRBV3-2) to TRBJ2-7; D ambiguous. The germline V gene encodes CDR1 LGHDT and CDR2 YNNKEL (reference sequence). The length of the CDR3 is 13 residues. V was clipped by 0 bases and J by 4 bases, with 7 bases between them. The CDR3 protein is CASSQENKYEQYF. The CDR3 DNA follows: TGTGCCAGCAGCCAAGAAAATAAATACGAGCAGTACTTC.

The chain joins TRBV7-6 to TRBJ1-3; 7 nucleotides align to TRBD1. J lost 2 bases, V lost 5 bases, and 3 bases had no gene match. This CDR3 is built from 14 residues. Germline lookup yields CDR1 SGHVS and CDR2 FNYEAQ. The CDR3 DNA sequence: TGTGCCAGCAGCCACACAGGGGCTGGAAACACCATATATTTT. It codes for CASSHTGAGNTIYF.

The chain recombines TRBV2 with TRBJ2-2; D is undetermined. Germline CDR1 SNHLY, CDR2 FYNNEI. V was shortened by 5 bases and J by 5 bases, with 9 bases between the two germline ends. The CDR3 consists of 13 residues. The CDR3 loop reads CASSSSRTGELFF. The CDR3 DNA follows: TGTGCCAGCAGTTCCTCTAGGACCGGGGAGCTGTTTTTT.

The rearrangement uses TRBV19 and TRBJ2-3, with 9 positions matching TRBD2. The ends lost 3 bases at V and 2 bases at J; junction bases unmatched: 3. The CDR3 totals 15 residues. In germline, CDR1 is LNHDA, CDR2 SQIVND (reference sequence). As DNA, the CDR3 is TGTGCCAGTAGTATCAGGACTAGCGACACAGATACGCAGTATTTT. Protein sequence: CASSIRTSDTDTQYF.

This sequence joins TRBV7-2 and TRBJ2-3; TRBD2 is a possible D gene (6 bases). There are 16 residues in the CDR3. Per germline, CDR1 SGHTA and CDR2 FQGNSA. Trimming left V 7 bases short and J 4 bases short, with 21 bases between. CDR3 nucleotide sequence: TGTGCCAGCACCCGGATACTAGCAAAGGATGCAGATACGCAGTATTTT. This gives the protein CASTRILAKDADTQYF.

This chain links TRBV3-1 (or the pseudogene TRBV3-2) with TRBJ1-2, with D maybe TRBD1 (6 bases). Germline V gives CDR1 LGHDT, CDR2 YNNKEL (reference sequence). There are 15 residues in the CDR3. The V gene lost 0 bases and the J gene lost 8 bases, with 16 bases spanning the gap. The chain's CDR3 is CASSQDLSGARGYTF. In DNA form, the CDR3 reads TGTGCCAGCAGCCAAGATTTGTCAGGGGCTCGGGGCTACACCTTC.

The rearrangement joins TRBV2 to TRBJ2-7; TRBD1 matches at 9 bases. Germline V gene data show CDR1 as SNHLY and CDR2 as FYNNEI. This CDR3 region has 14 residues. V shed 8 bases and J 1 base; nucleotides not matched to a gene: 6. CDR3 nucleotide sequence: TGTGCCAGCCTGGCGGACAGGGGATCCTACGAGCAGTACTTC. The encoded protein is CASLADRGSYEQYF.

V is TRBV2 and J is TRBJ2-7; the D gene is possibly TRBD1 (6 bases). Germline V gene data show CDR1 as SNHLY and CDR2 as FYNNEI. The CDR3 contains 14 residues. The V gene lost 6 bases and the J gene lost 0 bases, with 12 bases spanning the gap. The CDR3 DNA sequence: TGTGCCAGCAGCGACCGGGACAACTCCTACGAGCAGTACTTC. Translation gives CASSDRDNSYEQYF.

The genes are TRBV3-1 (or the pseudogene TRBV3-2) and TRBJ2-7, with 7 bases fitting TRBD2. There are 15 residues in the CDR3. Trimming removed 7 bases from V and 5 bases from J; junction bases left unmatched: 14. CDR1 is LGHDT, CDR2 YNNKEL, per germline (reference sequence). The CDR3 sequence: CASNLRGAGSHEQYF. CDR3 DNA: TGTGCCAGCAACCTAAGGGGAGCGGGAAGCCACGAGCAGTACTTC.

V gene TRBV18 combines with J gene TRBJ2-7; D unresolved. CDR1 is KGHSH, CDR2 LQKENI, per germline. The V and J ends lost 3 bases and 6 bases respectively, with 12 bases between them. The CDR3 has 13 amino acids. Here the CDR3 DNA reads TGTGCCAGCTCACCCGCGCGGAGTCGCGAGCAGTACTTC. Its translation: CASSPARSREQYF.

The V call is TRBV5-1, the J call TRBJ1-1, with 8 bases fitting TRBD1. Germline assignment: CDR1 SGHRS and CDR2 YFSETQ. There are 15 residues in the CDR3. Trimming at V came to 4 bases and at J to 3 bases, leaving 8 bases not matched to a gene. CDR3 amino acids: CASSLGQGGHTEAFF. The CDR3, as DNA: TGCGCCAGCAGCCTCGGACAGGGAGGTCACACTGAAGCTTTCTTT.

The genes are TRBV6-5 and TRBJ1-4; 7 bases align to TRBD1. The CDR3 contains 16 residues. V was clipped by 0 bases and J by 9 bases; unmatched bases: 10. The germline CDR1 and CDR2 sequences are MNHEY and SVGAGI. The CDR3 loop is CASSYSSGNRGKKLFF. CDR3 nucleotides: TGTGCCAGCAGTTACTCGAGTGGTAACAGGGGCAAAAAACTGTTTTTT.

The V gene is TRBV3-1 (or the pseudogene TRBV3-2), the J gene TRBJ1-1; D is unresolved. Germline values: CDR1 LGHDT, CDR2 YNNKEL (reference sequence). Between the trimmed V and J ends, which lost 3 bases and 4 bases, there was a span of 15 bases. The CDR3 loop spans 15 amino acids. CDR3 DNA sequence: TGTGCCAGCAGCCACTGGAGCCCGAGCGGCACTGAAGCTTTCTTT. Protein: CASSHWSPSGTEAFF.

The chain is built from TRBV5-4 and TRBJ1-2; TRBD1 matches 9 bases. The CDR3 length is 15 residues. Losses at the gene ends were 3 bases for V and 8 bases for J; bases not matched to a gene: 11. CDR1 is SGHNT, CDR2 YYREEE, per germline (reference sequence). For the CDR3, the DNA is TGTGCCAGCAGCTACCCCGGGACAGGGAGTAACGGCTACACCTTC. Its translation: CASSYPGTGSNGYTF.

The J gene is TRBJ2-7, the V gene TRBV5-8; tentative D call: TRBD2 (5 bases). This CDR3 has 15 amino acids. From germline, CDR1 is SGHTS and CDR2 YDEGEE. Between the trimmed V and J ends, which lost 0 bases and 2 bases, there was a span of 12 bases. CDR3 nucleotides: TGTGCCAGCAGCTTGGTTCCGGGGATTACCTACGAGCAGTACTTC. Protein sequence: CASSLVPGITYEQYF.

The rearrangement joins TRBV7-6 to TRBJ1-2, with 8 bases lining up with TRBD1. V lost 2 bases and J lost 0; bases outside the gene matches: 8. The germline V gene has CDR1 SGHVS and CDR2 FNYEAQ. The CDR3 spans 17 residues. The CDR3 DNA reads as TGTGCCAGCAGCTTATGGTCCAGGGGGCATCCTAACTATGGCTACACCTTC. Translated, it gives CASSLWSRGHPNYGYTF.